The source of this T cell receptor (beta chain) is a study of blood T cell repertoires in COVID-19. On the study more broadly: Both acute and convalescent COVID-19 samples were obtained from the United States, Italy and Spain.

In the original analysis: It was from reference gene primer amplification that nucleated cell counts were estimated. TCRdb keeps only in-frame clones here, not all; method: immunoSEQ multiplex PCR. Clonal size and the V and J genes are those of that table, whereas D and trimming came from the DNA. The sample includes approximately 230,000 clones, roughly 82% of them seen just once. The sequenced sample consisted of peripheral blood. This receptor was taken from a woman aged 80 or over with active or convalescent COVID-19.

CDR3 residues: CASTGGGLAGNEQFF. DNA for the CDR3: TGTGCCAGCACCGGGGGGGGACTAGCGGGAAATGAGCAGTTCTTC. This chain connects TRBV2 to TRBJ2-1; 13 nucleotides align to TRBD2. The CDR3 contains 15 residues. V gave up 7 bases and J gave up 7 bases; unmatched junction bases: 7. CDR1 and CDR2 from the germline V gene are SNHLY and FYNNEI.